This TCR beta chain appears in the sequencing data of a study of blood T cell repertoires in COVID-19. Turning to the study itself: Sites in the United States, Italy and Spain provided acute and convalescent COVID-19 samples. T cells, B-cell-depleted T cells, or PBMCs supplied cDNA or gDNA.

The CDR3 runs to 13 residues. The V and J ends lost 3 bases and 8 bases respectively, with 16 bases between them. The germline V gene has CDR1 GTSNPN and CDR2 SVGIG (reference sequence). In the authors' methods: Cell counts per sample came from amplifying reference gene primers. Only in-frame clones appear in the TCRdb table, and some are missing; sequencing was by immunoSEQ multiplex PCR. That table gives V, J and clone size, and the DNA gave D and trimming. The table has 140,000 to 150,000 clones, 60% to 85% seen once; the top ten hold about 1.8%. Specimen: peripheral blood. The clonotype originates from a woman aged 55-70 years with acute or convalescent COVID-19. The chain recombines TRBV30 with TRBJ1-2; weak D call: TRBD1 (6 bases). The CDR3 sequence: CAWSHPPGEGYTF. The CDR3 DNA reads TGTGCCTGGAGCCACCCCCCAGGGGAAGGCTACACCTTC.